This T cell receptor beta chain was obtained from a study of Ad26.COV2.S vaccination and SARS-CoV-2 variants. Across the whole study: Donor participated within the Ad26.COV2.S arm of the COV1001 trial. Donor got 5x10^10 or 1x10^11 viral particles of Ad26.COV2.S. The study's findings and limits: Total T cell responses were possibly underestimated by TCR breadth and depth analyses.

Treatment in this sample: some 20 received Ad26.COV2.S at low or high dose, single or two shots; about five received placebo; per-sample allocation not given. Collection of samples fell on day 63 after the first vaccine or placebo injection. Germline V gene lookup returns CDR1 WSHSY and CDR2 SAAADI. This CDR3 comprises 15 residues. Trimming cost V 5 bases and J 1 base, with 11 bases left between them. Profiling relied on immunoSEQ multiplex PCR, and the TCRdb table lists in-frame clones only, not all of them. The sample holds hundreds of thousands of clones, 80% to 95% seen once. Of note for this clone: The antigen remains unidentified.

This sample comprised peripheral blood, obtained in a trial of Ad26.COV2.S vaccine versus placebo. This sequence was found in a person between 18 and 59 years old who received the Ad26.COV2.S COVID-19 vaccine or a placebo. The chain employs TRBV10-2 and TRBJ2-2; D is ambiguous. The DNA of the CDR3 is TGCGCCAGCAGTTCTTATTCGGGGAACACCGGGGAGCTGTTTTTT. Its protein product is CASSSYSGNTGELFF.